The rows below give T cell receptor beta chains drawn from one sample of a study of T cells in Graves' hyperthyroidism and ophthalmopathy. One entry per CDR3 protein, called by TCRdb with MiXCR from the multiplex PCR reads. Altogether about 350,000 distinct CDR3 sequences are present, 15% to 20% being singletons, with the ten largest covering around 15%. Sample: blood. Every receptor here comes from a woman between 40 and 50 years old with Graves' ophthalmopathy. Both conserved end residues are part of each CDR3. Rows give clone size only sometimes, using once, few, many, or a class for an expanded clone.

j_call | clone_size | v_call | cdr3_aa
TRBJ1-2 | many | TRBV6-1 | CASSPRPGLNYGYTF
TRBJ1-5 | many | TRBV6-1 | CASSEVAQGLVAQPQHF
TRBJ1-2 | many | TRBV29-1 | CSALDLANYGYTF
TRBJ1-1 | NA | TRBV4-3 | CASSPGIWNTEAFF
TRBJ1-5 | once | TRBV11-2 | CASSLVVGGLSNQPQHF
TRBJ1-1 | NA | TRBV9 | CASSRSPDRTEAFF
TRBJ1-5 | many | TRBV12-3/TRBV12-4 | CASSFGQGGTQPQHF
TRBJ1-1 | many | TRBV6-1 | CASTLGGAPEAFF
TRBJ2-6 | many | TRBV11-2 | CASSLNWASGANVLTF
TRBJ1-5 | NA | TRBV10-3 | CAISESRAANQPQHF
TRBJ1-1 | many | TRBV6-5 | CASSYLGQGEAFF
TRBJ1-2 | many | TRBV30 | CAWSVGANYGYTF
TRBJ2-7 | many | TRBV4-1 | CASSPPGTGWEQYF
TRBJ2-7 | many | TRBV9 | CASSGSGTSAEQYF
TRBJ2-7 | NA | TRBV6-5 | CASSYSRQSYEQYF
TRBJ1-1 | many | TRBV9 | CASSVVFTGRQVGTEAFF
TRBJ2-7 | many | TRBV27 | CASSPHPRDSVGEQYF
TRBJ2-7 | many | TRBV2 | CASIAGTGDYEQYF
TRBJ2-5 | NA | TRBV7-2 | CASSPWTSEQETQYF
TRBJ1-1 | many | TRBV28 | CASSLKGWGLNTEAFF
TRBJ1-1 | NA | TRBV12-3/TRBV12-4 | CASSTPIAPAQTEAFF
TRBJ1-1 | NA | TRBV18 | CASSSGGIQPEAFF
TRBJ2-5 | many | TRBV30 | CAWTRGMGHGETQYF
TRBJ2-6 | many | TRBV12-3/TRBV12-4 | CASSRIAGANVLTF
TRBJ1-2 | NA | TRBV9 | CASSVAQGSYGYTF
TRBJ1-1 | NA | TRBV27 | CASSYSKNTEAFF
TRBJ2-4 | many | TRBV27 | CASSADRAPPKNIQYF
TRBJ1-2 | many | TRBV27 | CASSFLDSRAYGYTF
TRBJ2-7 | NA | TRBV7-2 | CASSSWDKLYEQYF
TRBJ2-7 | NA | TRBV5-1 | CASSLNPGRDEQYF
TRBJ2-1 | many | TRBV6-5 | CASSSRIEQFF
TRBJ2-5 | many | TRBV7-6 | CASRRDSGETQYF
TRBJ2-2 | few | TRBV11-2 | CASSSTPRGTGELFF
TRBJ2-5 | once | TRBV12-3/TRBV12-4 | CASSGREWQETQYF
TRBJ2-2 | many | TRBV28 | CAAQPGYTGELFF
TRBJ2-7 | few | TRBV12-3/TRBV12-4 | CASRGASVSYEQYF
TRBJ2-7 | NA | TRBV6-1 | CASNLDANSYEQYF
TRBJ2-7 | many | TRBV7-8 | CASSTTTGISYEQYF
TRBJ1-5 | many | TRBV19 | CASSAGQGGNQPQHF
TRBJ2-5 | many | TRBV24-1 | CATSDPKETQYF
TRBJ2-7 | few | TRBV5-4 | CASSLASAVQGDYEQYF
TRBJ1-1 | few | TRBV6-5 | CASSYLGMTEAFF
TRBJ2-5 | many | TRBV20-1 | CSATRGTQYF
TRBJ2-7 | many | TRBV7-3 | CASSEREHTYEQYF
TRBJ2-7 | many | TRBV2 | CASRETFYSYEQYF
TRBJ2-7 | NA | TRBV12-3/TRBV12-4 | CASSFGEVYEQYF
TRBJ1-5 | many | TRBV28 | CASSVSQPQHF
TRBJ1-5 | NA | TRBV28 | CASSWDAGGYSNQPQHF
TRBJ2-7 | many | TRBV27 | CASSLSKQGPYEQYF
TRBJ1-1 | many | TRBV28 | CASSLRGQGQAFF
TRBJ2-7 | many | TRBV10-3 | CAISENGKRGYEQYF
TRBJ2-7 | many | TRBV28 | CASSPGTGGHEQYF
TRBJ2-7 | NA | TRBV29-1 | CSARPGQGIYEQYF
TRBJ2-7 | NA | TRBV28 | CASSPVVGSPSPIYEQYF